This record covers a single TCR beta chain. Its target is unknown. This sample was taken from a study of CD8 T cells in ankylosing spondylitis. Germline loops: CDR1 LGHNA, CDR2 YSLEER. V lost 4 bases and J lost 3, with 16 bases in between. The CDR3 is 15 amino acids. TCRdb called the 5' RACE reads again in MiXCR, with one record for every CDR3 protein. The data contain around 890,000 distinct CDR3 sequences, 12% of them seen just once; the ten biggest clones take up 0.51%. Overall study findings and caveats: The study identified a TCR beta motif of several highly homologous variants that appeared characteristic of ankylosing spondylitis blood.

The sequenced material came from blood, either unsorted or a sorted T cell fraction (not recorded which). The receptor was derived from a male donor with ankylosing spondylitis. The V call is TRBV4-3, the J call TRBJ2-7; unclear D gene. As DNA, the CDR3 is TGCGCCAGCAGCCTTGGAAGGCCGCACCTCTACGAGCAGTACTTC. This translates into CASSLGRPHLYEQYF.